This T cell receptor (beta chain) was sequenced during a study of identical twins. The CDR3 loop spans 15 amino acids. Deletions cut 3 bases from V and 3 bases from J, with 15 bases between. Study results and caveats: Conclusions came from cross-sectional statistical analysis, not from following the same donors. Abundant cord blood beta clonotypes carried fewer insertions; memory repertoires showed none.

A universal primer site arose from template switching, and cDNA bore unique molecular identifiers. TCRdb recomputed calls from the 5' RACE reads with MiXCR, one row per CDR3 protein. Of about 100,000 distinct CDR3 sequences in the sample, just under 6% were seen once. This clonotype was picked up many times. The antigen is unknown. The TCR was taken from a woman aged 45-65 years in good health. The rearrangement uses TRBV12-3 or TRBV12-4 and TRBJ2-7; either TRBD1 or TRBD2 may supply D (5 bases each). Input material: memory T cells sorted from blood. This CDR3 is CASSLGPGPHYEQYF. Written as DNA, the CDR3 is TGTGCCAGCAGTTTGGGCCCGGGACCCCACTACGAGCAGTACTTC.